The rows below give T cell receptor beta chains drawn from one sample of a study of T cell responses to AZD1222 COVID-19 vaccine. TCRdb's copy holds only in-frame clones and misses some; the assay was immunoSEQ multiplex PCR. The repertoire holds some 120,000 clones, with 65% to 85% as singletons. The sequences come from peripheral blood, collected on day 0 of AZD1222 vaccination. The receptors originated from an adult in good health. Both conserved end residues are part of each CDR3. The order of the fields is CDR3 protein, CDR3 length, V gene, J gene.

cdr3_aa: CASTSSQRVYNEQFF
cdr3_length: 15
v_call: TRBV2
j_call: TRBJ2-1

cdr3_aa: CAISEQGGASYEQYF
cdr3_length: 15
v_call: TRBV10-3
j_call: TRBJ2-7

cdr3_aa: CASSPDWGELFF
cdr3_length: 12
v_call: TRBV12-3/TRBV12-4
j_call: TRBJ2-2

cdr3_aa: CASSRPGILEDLGEQYF
cdr3_length: 17
v_call: TRBV3-1/TRBV3-2
j_call: TRBJ2-7

cdr3_aa: CASRASPYYGYTF
cdr3_length: 13
v_call: TRBV18
j_call: TRBJ1-2

cdr3_aa: CASSLVTQGSSYEQYF
cdr3_length: 16
v_call: TRBV5-1
j_call: TRBJ2-7

cdr3_aa: CASSEMGFRQPQHF
cdr3_length: 14
v_call: TRBV2
j_call: TRBJ1-5

cdr3_aa: CASRGQGRSYEQYF
cdr3_length: 14
v_call: TRBV3-1/TRBV3-2
j_call: TRBJ2-7

cdr3_aa: CASTQQSSPLHF
cdr3_length: 12
v_call: TRBV7-9
j_call: TRBJ1-6

cdr3_aa: CASSDPGAGYTF
cdr3_length: 12
v_call: TRBV2
j_call: TRBJ1-2

cdr3_aa: CASSKKSGLATDTQYF
cdr3_length: 16
v_call: TRBV21-1
j_call: TRBJ2-3

cdr3_aa: CASSRNKGQPQHF
cdr3_length: 13
v_call: TRBV5-8
j_call: TRBJ1-5

cdr3_aa: CASIRRGLNTGELFF
cdr3_length: 15
v_call: TRBV6-5
j_call: TRBJ2-2

cdr3_aa: CASSFPRGTTAQPQHF
cdr3_length: 16
v_call: TRBV28
j_call: TRBJ1-5

cdr3_aa: CASSLARLPGLAKQSSYNEQFF
cdr3_length: 22
v_call: TRBV7-8
j_call: TRBJ2-1

cdr3_aa: CATSSDLGQPQHF
cdr3_length: 13
v_call: TRBV15
j_call: TRBJ1-5